These T cell receptor beta chains were read from a single sample in a study of T cells after yellow fever vaccination. TCRdb called the 5' RACE reads again in MiXCR, with one record for every CDR3 protein. The sample includes some 120,000 distinct CDR3 sequences, about 8.4% of them seen just once. The material was CD8+ T cells sorted from PBMCs, obtained on the day of the yellow fever booster vaccination. The source is a man aged 18 to 29 who received the YFV17D yellow fever vaccine. CDR3s include the opening cysteine and the closing phenylalanine or tryptophan. Each record gives: J gene, D gene, clone size, V gene, CDR3 protein, CDR3 DNA. D genes are given only for firm matches. Size tells how often a clone was seen (once, few, many) or the class of an expanded clone, and some rows leave it out.

>TRBJ2-1|.|.|TRBV18
CASSPRPGDNEQFF
TGTGCCAGCTCACCACGCCCAGGGGACAATGAGCAGTTCTTC
>TRBJ2-1|TRBD1|.|TRBV4-1
CASSHPRRDRGTEQFF
TGCGCCAGCAGCCACCCGAGACGGGACAGGGGGACTGAGCAGTTCTTC
>TRBJ1-1|.|.|TRBV5-1
CASSLVRPTNTEAFF
TGCGCCAGCAGCTTGGTTCGACCGACGAACACTGAAGCTTTCTTT
>TRBJ2-7|.|many|TRBV4-2
CASSQEVPTYEQYF
TGTGCCAGCAGCCAAGAGGTCCCAACCTACGAGCAGTACTTC
>TRBJ2-3|.|few|TRBV20-1
CSAVMVGADTQYF
TGCAGTGCGGTGATGGTAGGAGCAGATACGCAGTATTTT
>TRBJ1-2|.|.|TRBV18
CASSSSDSPYGYTF
TGTGCCAGCTCAAGCTCCGACAGTCCCTATGGCTACACCTTC
>TRBJ2-6|TRBD2|few|TRBV9
CASSDTRLLAGGPGANVLTF
TGTGCCAGCAGTGACACTCGACTACTAGCGGGGGGGCCTGGGGCCAACGTCCTGACTTTC
>TRBJ2-1|TRBD1|few|TRBV7-2
CASRKQGVHNEQFF
TGTGCCAGCAGAAAACAGGGGGTCCACAATGAGCAGTTCTTC
>TRBJ1-1|.|.|TRBV7-6
CASSFGTLNTEAFF
TGTGCCAGCAGTTTCGGGACGCTGAACACTGAAGCTTTCTTT
>TRBJ1-3|TRBD1|few|TRBV2
CASSRDRLSGNTIYF
TGTGCCAGCAGTAGGGACAGACTCTCTGGAAACACCATATATTTT
>TRBJ2-3|.|many|TRBV2
CASGRSSTDTQYF
TGTGCCAGCGGGCGGTCTAGCACAGATACGCAGTATTTT
>TRBJ1-5|.|few|TRBV6-1
CASSEGTTHYQPQHF
TGTGCCAGCAGTGAAGGGACCACACACTATCAGCCCCAGCATTTT
>TRBJ2-2|TRBD2|few|TRBV7-8
CASRLTSGGNTGELFF
TGTGCCAGCAGACTTACTAGCGGGGGGAACACCGGGGAGCTGTTTTTT
>TRBJ2-5|.|.|TRBV12-3/TRBV12-4
CASSQTGFPETQYF
TGTGCCAGCAGTCAAACGGGGTTCCCAGAGACCCAGTACTTC
>TRBJ2-2|.|.|TRBV5-1
CARVPRAVRTPGSCFF
.
>TRBJ1-1|.|many|TRBV5-1
CASSEGGRAFF
TGCGCCAGCAGCGAGGGGGGCCGGGCTTTCTTT
>TRBJ2-5|.|.|TRBV9
CASSVGAASETQYF
TGTGCCAGCAGCGTAGGGGCAGCCTCAGAGACCCAGTACTTC
>TRBJ1-1|.|few|TRBV7-9
CASSHPRTDLNTEAFF
TGTGCCAGCAGCCACCCTCGCACAGACTTGAACACTGAAGCTTTCTTT
>TRBJ1-3|.|few|TRBV3-1
CASSQYPRTVSGNTIYF
TGTGCCAGCAGCCAATACCCCCGCACAGTCTCTGGAAACACCATATATTTT
>TRBJ2-5|.|few|TRBV7-9
CASSGEKETQYF
TGTGCCAGCAGCGGGGAAAAAGAGACCCAGTACTTC
>TRBJ2-5|TRBD2|.|TRBV29-1
CSVEERAGQETQYF
TGCAGCGTTGAAGAAAGAGCGGGGCAAGAGACCCAGTACTTC
>TRBJ1-1|TRBD1|many|TRBV27
CASSLGTGPVANTEAFF
TGTGCCAGCAGTTTAGGGACAGGACCGGTCGCTAACACTGAAGCTTTCTTT
>TRBJ1-1|TRBD1|.|TRBV19
CASSPRDRKNTEAFF
TGTGCCAGTAGTCCACGGGACAGAAAGAACACTGAAGCTTTCTTT
>TRBJ2-5|.|.|TRBV6-2/TRBV6-3
CASSPPGAAVMGQETKYF
TGTGCCAGCAGTCCACCTGGTGCAGCGGTGATGGGCCAAGAGACCAAGTACTTC
>TRBJ2-7|.|.|TRBV3-1
CASGVGAGSYEQYF
TGTGCCAGCGGGGTCGGGGCTGGCTCCTACGAGCAGTACTTC
>TRBJ2-1|.|.|TRBV24-1
CATSDLRDGSYNEQFF
TGTGCCACCAGTGATCTCCGGGACGGGTCCTACAATGAGCAGTTCTTC
>TRBJ1-2|TRBD1|once|TRBV28
CASTLSGGDGYTF
TGTGCCAGCACCTTATCAGGGGGCGATGGCTACACCTTC
>TRBJ1-6|.|.|TRBV6-2/TRBV6-3
CASSYGASYNSPLHF
TGTGCCAGCAGTTACGGGGCCTCCTATAATTCACCCCTCCACTTT
>TRBJ2-5|.|.|TRBV7-2
CASSSPTGMETQYF
TGTGCCAGCAGCTCACCGACGGGGATGGAGACCCAGTACTTC